This TCR beta chain stems from a study of CD8+ T cells in alopecia areata. Study-level results: In lesional scalp, particularly from alopecia totalis/universalis, clonality was higher than in normal scalp.

Treatment here: oral pan-JAK inhibitor, 5-10 mg twice daily. Both peripheral blood and punch biopsies of lesional scalp skin were obtained from patients who had alopecia areata. This clone was seen a few times. Its antigen is undetermined. Other DNA sequences from this sample encode an identical CDR3 as well. Reverse transcribed after extraction, RNA yielded cDNA as the sequencing template. TCRdb keeps only in-frame clones here, not all; method: immunoSEQ multiplex PCR. Among 150,000 to 200,000 clones listed, around three fifths were seen once. Germline CDR1 and CDR2: KGHSH and LQKENI. There are 13 residues in the CDR3. V shed 2 bases and J shed 0 bases, with 4 bases lying between them.

The V gene is TRBV18, the J gene TRBJ1-1; D ambiguous. Sample: CD4+ T cells sorted from blood, taken at week 24, from a patient treated with tofacitinib. The origin of this receptor is a human donor with alopecia areata. The CDR3, as DNA: TGTGCCAGCTCACCAGGGCTGAACACTGAAGCTTTCTTT. Residues: CASSPGLNTEAFF.